This T cell receptor beta chain was obtained from a study of beta chain features in type 1 diabetes. Study-level results: Type 1 diabetes patients showed a moderate but significant shortening of TCRB CDR3s in all four CD4+ subsets.

The germline V gene has CDR1 SGDLS and CDR2 YYNGEE. This CDR3 contains 14 residues. V lost 4 bases and J lost 1, with 11 bases in between. Every isolated RNA sample was fully reverse transcribed, so sequencing captured expressed TCRB transcripts. Sequenced by immunoSEQ multiplex PCR; TCRdb stores in-frame clones only, minus some. This table has roughly 700,000 clones, 13% appearing once. With regard to this clone: Its target is unknown.

Sample: naive CD4+ T cells from blood. This sequence joins TRBV9 and TRBJ1-1; unclear D gene. The TCR sequence derives from a man younger than 30 with type 1 diabetes. The CDR3, as DNA: TGTGCCAGCAGCTTTGGGGAGCGGAACACTGAAGCTTTCTTT. It translates to CASSFGERNTEAFF. Full variable domain (outside the CDR3, taken from reference TRBV9 and TRBJ1-1): DSGVTQTPKHLITATGQRVTLRCSPRSGDLSVYWYQQSLDQGLQFLIQYYNGEERAKGNILERFSAQQFPDLHSELNLSSLELGDSALYFCASSFGERNTEAFFGQGTRLTVV.